The 18 T cell receptor beta chains given below trace back to one sample, sequenced in a study of T cells in Graves' hyperthyroidism and ophthalmopathy. RNA transcripts yielded amplified TCR beta CDR3 regions. The HTBI primer set drove a first-round RT-PCR of the TCR CDR3. Each CDR3 protein gets one entry after TCRdb re-called the multiplex PCR reads with MiXCR. Among roughly 500,000 distinct CDR3 sequences listed, over 35% were seen once. The specimen sequenced was peripheral blood or thyroid tissue (not recorded which). These receptors were collected from an adult woman with Graves' disease, either hyperthyroidism or ophthalmopathy (not recorded which).

The sample holds a few counts of this clonotype. The chain joins TRBV25-1 to TRBJ2-7, with D unclear. The germline V gene encodes CDR1 MGHDK and CDR2 SYGVNS. The CDR3 totals 12 residues. The germline V and J ends were trimmed by 4 bases and 3 bases, with 7 bases remaining between them. The CDR3 loop reads CASSGTDYEQYF. CDR3 DNA sequence: TGTGCCAGCAGTGGAACAGACTACGAGCAGTACTTC.

About this clonotype itself: A read error may be the cause here, since a much bigger clone is one base away. The J gene is TRBJ1-2, the V gene TRBV6-1, with a possible D match to TRBD1 (6 bases). V was clipped by 6 bases and J by 2 bases, with 13 bases between them. CDR3 length: 14 amino acids. Germline CDR1 and CDR2: MNHNS and SASEGT. This CDR3 reads CASSRGGDNYGYTF. DNA for the CDR3: TGTGCCAGCAGCAGAGGGGGGGACAACTATGGCTACACCTTC.

Many counts were recorded for this clonotype. The chain combines TRBV11-1 with TRBJ2-7; D perhaps matches TRBD2 (5 bases). The CDR3 is made up of 14 amino acids. Germline V gene data show CDR1 as SGHAT and CDR2 as FQDESV (reference sequence). V was cut by 0 bases and J by 7 bases, with 13 bases left in between. CDR3 nucleotide sequence: TGTGCCAGCAGCTTAGCGCCGGACTCCCGGGAGCAGTACTTC. This translates into CASSLAPDSREQYF. Full variable domain (missing parts from reference TRBV11-1 and TRBJ2-7): EAEVAQSPRYKITEKSQAVAFWCDPISGHATLYWYRQILGQGPELLVQFQDESVVDDSQLPKDRFSAERLKGVDSTLKIQPAELGDSAMYLCASSLAPDSREQYFGPGTRLTVT.

The V and J genes are TRBV10-3 and TRBJ1-2; TRBD1 aligns across 9 bases. CDR1 and CDR2 from the germline V gene are ENHRY and SYGVKD. V was pared by 10 bases and J by 4 bases, with 10 bases of the junction left unmatched. The length of the CDR3 is 14 residues. This CDR3 reads CATRTGVDFYGYTF. In nucleotides, the CDR3 is TGTGCCACCCGGACAGGGGTCGACTTCTATGGCTACACCTTC.

This clonotype was detected only a few times. The conserved closing phenylalanine or tryptophan is absent in this CDR3, likely reflecting a read error. The chain recombines TRBV7-8 with TRBJ2-7, with 13 bases that match TRBD2. V was clipped by 1 base and J by 5 bases; unmatched bases: 5. CDR3 size: 16 residues. Germline V lookup: CDR1 SGHVS, CDR2 FQNEAQ. In nucleotides, the CDR3 is TGTGCCAGCAGCTTAGTCCAGGGACTAGCGGGAAACGAGCAGTACCTC. The encoded protein is CASSLVQGLAGNEQYL.

This clonotype was detected ten times or more. The CDR3 DNA follows: TGCAGTGCTGGGATGGGTAATAGCGGCGGCTACACCTTC. Encoded protein: CSAGMGNSGGYTF. J is TRBJ1-2 and V is TRBV20-1; D is unclear. This CDR3 spans 13 amino acids. Between the trimmed V and J ends, which lost 5 bases and 8 bases, there was a span of 18 bases. CDR1 and CDR2 from the germline V gene are DFQATT and SNEGSKA (reference sequence).

V and J are TRBV11-2 and TRBJ1-2; D is possibly TRBD1 (5 bases). Germline V gene data show CDR1 as SGHAT and CDR2 as FQNNGV. The CDR3 runs to 13 residues. V was shortened by 5 bases and J by 3 bases, with 10 bases between the two germline ends. The CDR3 loop is CASSDGTDYGYTF. The CDR3, as DNA: TGTGCCAGCAGCGACGGGACGGACTATGGCTACACCTTC. Full variable domain (outside the CDR3, taken from reference TRBV11-2 and TRBJ1-2): EAGVAQSPRYKIIEKRQSVAFWCNPISGHATLYWYQQILGQGPKLLIQFQNNGVVDDSQLPKDRFSAERLKGVDSTLKIQPAKLEDSAVYLCASSDGTDYGYTFGSGTRLTVV.

This clonotype occurred once. V and J are TRBV25-1 and TRBJ1-2; 8 nucleotides agree with TRBD1. Germline CDR1 reads MGHDK; CDR2 reads SYGVNS. The CDR3 is 15 amino acids. The V segment lost 2 bases and the J segment 7 bases; nucleotides outside the gene matches: 9. The CDR3 loop reads CASSEETGVNTGYTF. The CDR3 DNA sequence: TGTGCCAGCAGTGAAGAGACAGGGGTCAATACTGGCTACACCTTC.

The chain is built from TRBV10-3 and TRBJ2-5; D call uncertain. The CDR3 runs 13 residues. The V gene's germline CDR1 is ENHRY and CDR2 SYGVKD. V was cut by 3 bases and J by 5 bases, with 10 bases left in between. The CDR3 nucleotides are TGTGCCATCAGTGATGGGGAAGCGGAGACCCAGTACTTC. The encoded protein is CAISDGEAETQYF.

The J gene is TRBJ1-5, the V gene TRBV7-2; TRBD1 matches 7 bases. Trimming cost V 6 bases and J 6 bases; bases outside gene matches: 8. The CDR3 contains 14 residues. The germline CDR1 and CDR2 sequences are SGHTA and FQGNSA. Here the CDR3 DNA reads TGTGCCAGCAGTGTACAGGGGAGGTTTCAGCCCCAGCATTTT. Translated: CASSVQGRFQPQHF. Complete variable domain (other parts from reference TRBV7-2 and TRBJ1-5): GAGVSQSPSNKVTEKGKDVELRCDPISGHTALYWYRQSLGQGLEFLIYFQGNSAPDKSGLPSDRFSAERTGGSVSTLTIQRTQQEDSAVYLCASSVQGRFQPQHFGDGTRLSIL.

This clonotype came up a few times. The rearrangement links TRBV30 to TRBJ1-2; the D gene is possibly TRBD1 (6 bases). Trimming cost V 0 bases and J 2 bases, with 10 bases left between them. Germline assignment: CDR1 GTSNPN and CDR2 SVGIG (reference sequence). This CDR3 spans 14 amino acids. The CDR3 here is CAWSVGQLNYGYTF. The CDR3 DNA follows: TGTGCCTGGAGTGTAGGACAGCTGAACTATGGCTACACCTTC.

This clonotype occurred once. The chain recombines TRBV7-9 with TRBJ2-2; D is possibly TRBD2 (6 bases). The CDR3 contains 16 residues. V was trimmed by 5 bases and J by 2 bases, leaving 15 bases between them. Per germline, CDR1 SEHNR and CDR2 FQNEAQ (reference sequence). The CDR3 sequence: CASSPTRLDNTGELFF. CDR3 DNA: TGTGCCAGCAGCCCGACGAGACTAGACAACACCGGGGAGCTGTTTTTT.

This clonotype appeared a single time. The chain combines TRBV7-9 with TRBJ2-5; D is undetermined. V was shortened by 11 bases and J by 6 bases, with 16 bases between the two germline ends. Looked up from germline, CDR1 is SEHNR and CDR2 is FQNEAQ (reference sequence). The CDR3 runs to 12 residues. Here the CDR3 reads CAGTSAPKTQYF. The CDR3 region has the DNA TGTGCCGGCACCTCCGCTCCGAAGACCCAGTACTTC.

This clonotype has ten or more counts. The chain uses TRBV6-5 and TRBJ1-3, with D unresolved. V lost 4 bases and J lost 4, with 17 bases in between. Germline assignment: CDR1 MNHEY and CDR2 SVGAGI. This CDR3 has 16 amino acids. The CDR3: CASSLDYPRTGNTIYF. The CDR3 DNA follows: TGTGCCAGCAGTTTGGACTATCCCCGGACCGGAAACACCATATATTTT.

The chain couples TRBV7-9 to TRBJ1-4; D not resolved. Germline V gene data show CDR1 as SEHNR and CDR2 as FQNEAQ (reference sequence). This CDR3 comprises 15 residues. V was shortened by 4 bases and J by 1 base, with 10 bases between the two germline ends. The CDR3 here is CASSSSGITNEKLFF. CDR3 bases: TGTGCCAGCAGCTCGTCCGGGATAACTAATGAAAAACTGTTTTTT.

This clonotype was seen ten or more times. The chain is built from TRBV7-2 and TRBJ1-2; D is ambiguous. This CDR3 is 14 amino acids long. The germline V gene encodes CDR1 SGHTA and CDR2 FQGNSA. Trimming removed 3 bases at V and 4 bases at J, with 12 bases between. As DNA, the CDR3 is TGTGCCAGCAGCTTCGTCAGATCTCCCTATGGCTACACCTTC. Translation gives CASSFVRSPYGYTF.

The V and J genes are TRBV19 and TRBJ1-1; 7 nucleotides line up with TRBD1. Germline CDR1 LNHDA, CDR2 SQIVND (reference sequence). The CDR3 is made up of 15 amino acids. V shed 5 bases, J shed 3 bases, and the junction held 9 bases outside the gene matches. CDR3 DNA: TGTGCCAGTAGTTCCCCCCGGGACAGATACACTGAAGCTTTCTTT. Amino acid sequence: CASSSPRDRYTEAFF. Full variable domain (remainder filled in from reference TRBV19 and TRBJ1-1): DGGITQSPKYLFRKEGQNVTLSCEQNLNHDAMYWYRQDPGQGLRLIYYSQIVNDFQKGDIAEGYSVSREKKESFPLTVTSAQKNPTAFYLCASSSPRDRYTEAFFGQGTRLTVV.

The CDR3 loop is CSARGLAGSETQYF. DNA for the CDR3: TGCAGTGCTAGGGGACTAGCGGGTAGCGAGACCCAGTACTTC. This chain joins TRBV20-1 and TRBJ2-5; 12 bases are a match to TRBD2. J was trimmed by 5 bases and V by 3 bases; bases with no gene match: 4. The CDR3 runs to 14 residues. Germline V gene sequence: CDR1 DFQATT, CDR2 SNEGSKA (reference sequence).